This T cell receptor (beta chain) came from a study of blood T cell repertoires in COVID-19. On the study more broadly: COVID-19 samples from acute and convalescent phases originated in the United States, Italy and Spain. In each case, the material was cDNA or gDNA derived from T cells, B-cell-depleted T cells, or PBMCs.

Source study methods: Reference gene primer amplification in the assay estimated nucleated cell counts. Assay used: immunoSEQ multiplex PCR; TCRdb lists only in-frame clones, some missing. V and J calls plus clone size are reproduced from that table; the DNA served to infer D and trimming. The repertoire holds approximately 110,000 clones, with around 79% as singletons. Trimming stripped 1 base from V and 0 bases from J, with 7 bases between. This CDR3 contains 15 residues. Germline CDR1 and CDR2: LNHNV and YYDKDF (reference sequence). The sequencing input was peripheral blood. This rearrangement joins TRBV15 to TRBJ1-5; D gene uncertain. The sequence was collected from a man between 65 and 80 years old with active or convalescent COVID-19. The CDR3 loop reads CATSRGGNSNQPQHF. The CDR3 DNA reads as TGTGCCACCAGCAGAGGAGGGAATAGCAATCAGCCCCAGCATTTT.